This T cell receptor (beta chain) was sequenced during a study of T cell changes during pregnancy in multiple sclerosis. Assay used: immunoSEQ multiplex PCR; TCRdb lists only in-frame clones, some missing. The repertoire holds approximately 90,000 clones, with 75% to 95% as singletons. V gave up 4 bases and J gave up 0 bases, with 15 bases separating them. Germline V gives CDR1 SGHRS, CDR2 YFSETQ. This CDR3 is built from 16 residues. V gene TRBV5-1 combines with J gene TRBJ2-3; possibly TRBD1 for D (6 bases). The source material was peripheral blood, sampled before pregnancy. The receptor's source is a female donor with multiple sclerosis, enrolled in a pregnancy study. CDR3 DNA: TGCGCCAGCAGCAAGACGACAGGAGCTAGCACAGATACGCAGTATTTT. Translating it yields CASSKTTGASTDTQYF.